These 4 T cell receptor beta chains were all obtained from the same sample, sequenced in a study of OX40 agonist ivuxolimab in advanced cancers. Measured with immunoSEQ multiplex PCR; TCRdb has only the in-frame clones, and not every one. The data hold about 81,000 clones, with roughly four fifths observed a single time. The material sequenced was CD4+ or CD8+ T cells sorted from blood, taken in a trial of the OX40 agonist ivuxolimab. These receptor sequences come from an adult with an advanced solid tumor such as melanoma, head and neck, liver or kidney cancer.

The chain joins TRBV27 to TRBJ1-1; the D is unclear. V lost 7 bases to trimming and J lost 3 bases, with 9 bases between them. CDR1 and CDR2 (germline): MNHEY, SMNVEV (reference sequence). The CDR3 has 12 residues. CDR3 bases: TGTGCCAGCATCCCCGGGTACACTGAAGCTTTCTTT. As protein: CASIPGYTEAFF.

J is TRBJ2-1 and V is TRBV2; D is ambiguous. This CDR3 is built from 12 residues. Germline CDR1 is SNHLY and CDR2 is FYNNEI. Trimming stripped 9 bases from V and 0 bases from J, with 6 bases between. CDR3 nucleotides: TGTGCCAGACGAAGCTCCTACAATGAGCAGTTCTTC. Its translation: CARRSSYNEQFF. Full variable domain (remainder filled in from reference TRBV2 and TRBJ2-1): EPEVTQTPSHQVTQMGQEVILRCVPISNHLYFYWYRQILGQKVEFLVSFYNNEISEKSEIFDDQFSVERPDGSNFTLKIRSTKLEDSAMYFCARRSSYNEQFFGPGTRLTVL.

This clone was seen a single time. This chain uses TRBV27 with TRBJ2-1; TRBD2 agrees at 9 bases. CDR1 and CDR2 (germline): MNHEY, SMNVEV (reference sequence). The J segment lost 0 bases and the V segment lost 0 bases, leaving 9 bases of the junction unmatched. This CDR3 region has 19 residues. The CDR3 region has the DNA TGTGCCAGCAGTTTATCTTCTAGCGGGGTAATTCGCTCCTACAATGAGCAGTTCTTC. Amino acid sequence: CASSLSSSGVIRSYNEQFF.

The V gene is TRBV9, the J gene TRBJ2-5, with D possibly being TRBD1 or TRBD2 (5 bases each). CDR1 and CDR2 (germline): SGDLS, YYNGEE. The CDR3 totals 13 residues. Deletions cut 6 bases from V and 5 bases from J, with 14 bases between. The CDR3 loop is CASNGGALETQYF. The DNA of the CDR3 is TGTGCCAGCAATGGGGGAGCTCTGGAGACCCAGTACTTC.